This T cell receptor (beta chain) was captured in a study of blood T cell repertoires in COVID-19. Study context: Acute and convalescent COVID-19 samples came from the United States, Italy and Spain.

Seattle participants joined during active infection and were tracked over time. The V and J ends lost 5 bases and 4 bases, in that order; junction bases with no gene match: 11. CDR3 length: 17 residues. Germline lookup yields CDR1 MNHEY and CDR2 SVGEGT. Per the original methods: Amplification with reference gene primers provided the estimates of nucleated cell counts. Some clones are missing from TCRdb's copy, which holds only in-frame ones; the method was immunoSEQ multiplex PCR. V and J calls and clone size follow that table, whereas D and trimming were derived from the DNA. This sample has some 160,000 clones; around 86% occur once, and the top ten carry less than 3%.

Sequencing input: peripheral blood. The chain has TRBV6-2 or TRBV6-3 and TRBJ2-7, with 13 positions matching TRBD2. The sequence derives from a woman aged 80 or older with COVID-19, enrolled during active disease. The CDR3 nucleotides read TGTGCCAGCAGTCCCCGGACTAGCGGGAGAGGATATTACGAGCAGTACTTC. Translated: CASSPRTSGRGYYEQYF.